Listed below are T cell receptor beta chains from one sample, sequenced in a study of cytomegalovirus exposure and HLA in healthy donors. The assay was immunoSEQ multiplex PCR, and TCRdb's table has in-frame clones only and misses some. The sample has 140,000 to 150,000 clones, about three quarters seen once. Sequences were obtained from PBMCs. All receptors derive from a man aged 40-55 years in good health and CMV-seropositive. Both conserved end residues are trimmed from each CDR3. The D gene is left open where the match is weak.

J | V | D | CDR3
TRBJ1-2 | TRBV6-5 | - | ASSYRPWTALRGYT
TRBJ2-1 | TRBV23-1 | TRBD2 | ASGGDGRAYNEQF
TRBJ1-1 | TRBV2 | - | ASRISANTEAF
TRBJ1-4 | TRBV5-1 | - | ASSLGNPTIGEKLF
TRBJ1-3 | TRBV7-9 | - | ASSSGADTIY
TRBJ1-1 | TRBV25-1 | - | ASSEWGELNTEAF
TRBJ1-5 | TRBV12-5 | TRBD1 | ASGLAEGQGGYSNQPQH
TRBJ2-7 | TRBV2 | TRBD1 | ASTTPTDRAQDPYEQY
TRBJ2-1 | TRBV7-2 | TRBD2 | ASSLDSGGPYNEQF
TRBJ2-2 | TRBV27 | TRBD1 | ASSLGQGPTGELF
- | TRBV28 | TRBD1 | ASEQGNEQY
TRBJ2-3 | TRBV11-2 | - | ASSRRESDTQY
TRBJ2-5 | TRBV4-1 | TRBD2 | ASSRLAGVRGETQY
TRBJ2-1 | TRBV7-6 | TRBD2 | ASSELAGGSEQF
TRBJ2-7 | TRBV7-8 | - | ASSLFASPGYEQY
TRBJ1-3 | TRBV5-1 | - | ASSLSGTGNTIY
TRBJ1-1 | TRBV19 | - | ATSGFWGTEAF
TRBJ2-6 | TRBV4-2 | TRBD1 | ASSQGGQGTSGANVLT
TRBJ2-7 | TRBV5-1 | TRBD1 | ASSSGQGMGEQY
TRBJ2-7 | TRBV18 | - | ASSGQGSSYEQY
TRBJ2-5 | TRBV6-1 | - | ASTGTLQETQY
TRBJ2-3 | TRBV5-1 | TRBD2 | ASVRTSSTDTQY
TRBJ1-1 | TRBV29-1 | TRBD1 | SVGQGNTEAF
TRBJ2-7 | TRBV11-1 | TRBD2 | ASTLSGSHEQY
TRBJ2-7 | TRBV9 | TRBD1 | ASSVQGVPYEQY
TRBJ1-1 | TRBV6-1 | - | ASSEASNTEAF
TRBJ1-2 | TRBV6-5 | TRBD1 | ASRDRGNYNYGYT
TRBJ2-5 | TRBV19 | TRBD1 | ASKGQTGGQETQY
TRBJ2-7 | TRBV7-9 | - | ASSLGPDRAYEQY
TRBJ2-7 | TRBV15 | TRBD2 | ATSRDPSGRVGSYEQY
TRBJ2-7 | TRBV11-2 | - | ASSQQPVGLRGYEQY
TRBJ1-4 | TRBV18 | - | ASSQGAVDEKLF
- | TRBV7-2 | - | ASSFSEGYEQY
TRBJ2-7 | TRBV28 | TRBD2 | ASSKAGGLISYEQY
TRBJ2-7 | TRBV6-6 | - | ASSHGGTGDYEQY
TRBJ2-4 | TRBV19 | TRBD1 | ATQPGGAKNIQY
TRBJ2-7 | TRBV4-3 | - | ASSQEREAYEQY
TRBJ2-1 | TRBV4-2 | TRBD2 | ASSQDIGLESYNEQF
TRBJ2-5 | TRBV5-6 | TRBD2 | ASSSTSRLETQY
TRBJ1-6 | TRBV4-1 | TRBD1 | ASSQGDRPGLPLH
TRBJ2-3 | TRBV6-1 | - | ASNERHQFSVSTDTQY